The rows below give T cell receptor beta chains drawn from one sample of a study of vaccination effects on CD4 cells after COVID-19. Antigens of these TCRs are unknown. Some clones are missing from TCRdb's copy, which holds only in-frame ones; the method was immunoSEQ multiplex PCR. Found here are 50,000 to 65,000 clones, 80% of them singletons; the top ten hold about 2.4%. The starting material was CD4+ T cells from PBMCs cultured with HCoV-229E spike peptides, obtained before COVID-19 vaccination. The receptors come from a human donor who received a COVID-19 vaccine. Each CDR3 is given with its conserved first and last residue. The D gene is left open where the match is weak. For some rows the clone size is stated as once, few or many, or as a class when expanded; others skip it.

clone size	V gene	D gene	J gene	CDR3 DNA	CDR3 protein
-	TRBV18	-	TRBJ1-1	TGTGCCAGCTCACCACTAGGCCCTAACACTGAAGCTTTCTTT	CASSPLGPNTEAFF
-	TRBV4-1	-	TRBJ1-1	TGCGCCAGCAGCCGCCTAGCTACCGACGGCGTGAACACTGAAGCTTTCTTT	CASSRLATDGVNTEAFF
-	TRBV2	-	TRBJ2-1	TGTGCCAGCAGTGCCGAGGGGCGGGGCGAGCAGTTCTTC	CASSAEGRGEQFF
-	TRBV6-2/TRBV6-3	-	TRBJ1-1	TGTGCCAGCAGCCACGGACAAGAAGCTTTCTTT	CASSHGQEAFF
-	TRBV10-3	TRBD1	TRBJ2-5	TGTGCCATCAGTGAGTCGGGACAGGGCCTCGGGACCCAGTACTTC	CAISESGQGLGTQYF
-	TRBV5-1	-	TRBJ2-5	TGCGCCAGCAGCATTCAAGAGACCCAGTACTTC	CASSIQETQYF
-	TRBV18	-	TRBJ1-1	TGTGCCAGCTCATCCAACGTCCGGGTGATGAACACTGAAGCTTTCTTT	CASSSNVRVMNTEAFF
-	TRBV29-1	-	TRBJ1-5	TGCAGCGTTGACGAAGGTCCTAATCAGCCCCAGCATTTT	CSVDEGPNQPQHF
-	TRBV10-1	-	TRBJ2-5	TGCGCCAGCAGTGAGACGGAGACCCAGTACTTC	CASSETETQYF
-	TRBV24-1	-	TRBJ1-6	TGTGCCACCAGTTTAGGGGGTAATTCACCCCTCCACTTT	CATSLGGNSPLHF
few	TRBV19	-	TRBJ1-2	TGTGCCAGTAGTATTAACTCGGGTCCCTATGGCTACACCTTC	CASSINSGPYGYTF
-	TRBV24-1	TRBD2	TRBJ2-1	TGTGCCACCAGTGATCCCATAGCGGGGGCGTACAATGAGCAGTTCTTC	CATSDPIAGAYNEQFF
-	TRBV27	-	TRBJ1-4	TGTGCCGGCAGTGGCCAGGGGAATATGGCTGTTGAAAAACTGTTTTTT	CAGSGQGNMAVEKLFF
-	TRBV6-5	TRBD1	TRBJ1-6	TGTGCCAGCAGCACAGGGGTTGGGTCACCCCTCCACTTT	CASSTGVGSPLHF
-	TRBV28	-	TRBJ2-1	TGTGCCAGCAGTTCCGGCGGTTCGGCCTACAATGAGCAGTTCTTC	CASSSGGSAYNEQFF
-	TRBV6-5	TRBD1	TRBJ1-1	TGTGCCAGCAGTCGTGGCGATGGACAGGGAGAAGCTTTCTTT	CASSRGDGQGEAFF
-	TRBV7-2	-	TRBJ1-2	TGTGCCAGCAGGCCTCGATTGGCGGACTATGGCTACACCTTC	CASRPRLADYGYTF
-	TRBV12-5	-	TRBJ2-3	TGTGCTAGTGGTGAGGGGGGCGGTGCGCAGTATTTT	CASGEGGGAQYF
-	TRBV6-2/TRBV6-3	-	TRBJ2-5	TGTGCCAGCAGTTACGTTGGGGTTGGGGGGGAGACCCAGTACTTC	CASSYVGVGGETQYF
-	TRBV7-3	-	TRBJ2-6	TGTGCCAGCAGCTTAATTCGGGGTTCGGCTGGGGCCAACGTCCTGACTTTC	CASSLIRGSAGANVLTF
-	TRBV9	-	TRBJ1-5	TGTGCCAGCAGCCTCCTTTGGGGCAATCAGCCCCAGCATTTT	CASSLLWGNQPQHF
-	TRBV28	TRBD2	TRBJ2-5	TGTGCCAGCAGCAGGCTCCTAGCGGGGGGTGAGACCCAGTACTTC	CASSRLLAGGETQYF
-	TRBV6-6	TRBD2	TRBJ2-5	TGTGCCAGCAGTTCACGACTAGCGGGGCGCCAAGAGACCCAGTACTTC	CASSSRLAGRQETQYF
-	TRBV14	TRBD2	TRBJ2-3	TGTGCCAGCAGCCAAGGGCTAGCGGTGAACACAGATACGCAGTATTTT	CASSQGLAVNTDTQYF
-	TRBV3-1/TRBV3-2	TRBD1	TRBJ2-2	TGTGCCAGCAGCCGCCGGGACAGGGTTCCCGGGGAGCTGTTTTTT	CASSRRDRVPGELFF
few	TRBV2	-	TRBJ1-2	TGTGCCAGCAGTGATAACACGATAGGGAATGGCTACACCTTC	CASSDNTIGNGYTF
-	TRBV24-1	TRBD2	TRBJ2-5	TGTGCCACCAGTGATTCAAAGCGGGGCATCCAAGAGACCCAGTACTTC	CATSDSKRGIQETQYF
-	TRBV6-5	TRBD1	TRBJ1-1	TGTGCCAGCATCCCGACAGGGAGGGGCACTGAAGCTTTCTTT	CASIPTGRGTEAFF
-	TRBV12-1	-	TRBJ2-5	TGTGCCAGCAGCACTATAGCGGGGGGGCAATCGGAGACCCAGTACTTC	CASSTIAGGQSETQYF
-	TRBV24-1	-	TRBJ2-5	TGTGCCACCGCGCAGGTGGGGGAGACCCAGTACTTC	CATAQVGETQYF
-	TRBV5-4	-	TRBJ2-1	TGTGCCAGCAGCTTTACAGGGTTCGCTGAGCAGTTCTTC	CASSFTGFAEQFF
-	TRBV6-5	-	TRBJ2-3	TGTGCCAGCTGGAGGACAGTCGTAATGGTAGATACGCAGTATTTT	CASWRTVVMVDTQYF
-	TRBV5-1	-	TRBJ2-6	TGCGCCAGCAGCATAAGACAGGCCTCCTCGGAAGGGGCCAACGTCCTGACTTTC	CASSIRQASSEGANVLTF
-	TRBV11-2	-	TRBJ2-3	TGTGCCAGCAGCTTATCGGGGTGGGGGACAGATACGCAGTATTTT	CASSLSGWGTDTQYF
-	TRBV7-3	TRBD2	TRBJ2-2	TGTGCCAGCAGCCCCCTCTATGCGGGACTAGCGGCTATGAACACCGGGGAGCTGTTTTTT	CASSPLYAGLAAMNTGELFF
few	TRBV29-1	-	TRBJ2-3	TGCAGCGTTGATGGGGGACATACGCAGTATTTT	CSVDGGHTQYF